The rows below give T cell receptor beta chains drawn from one sample of a study of T cell responses to AZD1222 COVID-19 vaccine. Assay: immunoSEQ multiplex PCR; the TCRdb copy retains only in-frame clones and omits some. The sample consists of under 120,000 clones, 70% to 90% of them appearing once. The specimen comprised peripheral blood, sampled 28 days after the second AZD1222 dose. The receptors come from an adult who received the AZD1222 COVID-19 vaccine. Both conserved end residues are part of each CDR3. A D gene is named only where the DNA matches it firmly. Only some rows state a clone size, as once, few, many or a class for expanded clones.

clone_size: NA
j_call: TRBJ2-5
cdr3_length: 17
v_call: TRBV13
d_call: NA
cdr3_nt: TGTGCCAGCAGCTCACGGGACCCAGGGGGGTTCCAAGAGACCCAGTACTTC
cdr3_aa: CASSSRDPGGFQETQYF

clone_size: NA
j_call: TRBJ2-2
cdr3_length: 14
v_call: TRBV6-5
d_call: NA
cdr3_nt: TGTGCCAGCAGTCCCCTGCTTGGGGGCGGGGAGCTGTTTTTT
cdr3_aa: CASSPLLGGGELFF

clone_size: NA
j_call: TRBJ1-1
cdr3_length: 13
v_call: TRBV7-9
d_call: NA
cdr3_nt: TGTGCCAGCAGCTTAGAATTAACAAGAGAAGCTTTCTTT
cdr3_aa: CASSLELTREAFF

clone_size: once
j_call: TRBJ2-6
cdr3_length: 20
v_call: TRBV28
d_call: NA
cdr3_nt: TGTGCCAGCAGTTTGGTCCGGGGCGCCTTGCCGTTCTCTGGGGCCAACGTCCTGACTTTC
cdr3_aa: CASSLVRGALPFSGANVLTF

clone_size: NA
j_call: TRBJ1-5
cdr3_length: 18
v_call: TRBV28
d_call: TRBD1
cdr3_nt: TGTGCCAGCAGTTTATGGCAGGGGGGGTTTTATAGCAATCAGCCCCAGCATTTT
cdr3_aa: CASSLWQGGFYSNQPQHF

clone_size: NA
j_call: TRBJ2-7
cdr3_length: 16
v_call: TRBV5-1
d_call: TRBD2
cdr3_nt: TGCGCCAGCAGTCCTGCTAGCGGGGTCAGCTCCTACGAGCAGTACTTC
cdr3_aa: CASSPASGVSSYEQYF

clone_size: NA
j_call: TRBJ2-1
cdr3_length: 14
v_call: TRBV3-1/TRBV3-2
d_call: NA
cdr3_nt: TGTGCCAGCAGCCCCGGGCCTAAAGGCAATGAGCAGTTCTTC
cdr3_aa: CASSPGPKGNEQFF

clone_size: NA
j_call: TRBJ1-2
cdr3_length: 14
v_call: TRBV28
d_call: NA
cdr3_nt: TGTGCCAGCATACAGGGATTAGCTAACTATGGCTACACCTTC
cdr3_aa: CASIQGLANYGYTF

clone_size: NA
j_call: TRBJ2-3
cdr3_length: 15
v_call: TRBV29-1
d_call: NA
cdr3_nt: TGCAGCGTGCGACTAGTACCACCTAGCACAGATACGCAGTATTTT
cdr3_aa: CSVRLVPPSTDTQYF

clone_size: NA
j_call: TRBJ1-1
cdr3_length: 15
v_call: TRBV7-9
d_call: TRBD1
cdr3_nt: TGTGCCAGCAGTTGGAGAACAGGGGTGAACACTGAAGCTTTCTTT
cdr3_aa: CASSWRTGVNTEAFF

clone_size: NA
j_call: TRBJ2-1
cdr3_length: 16
v_call: TRBV28
d_call: TRBD1
cdr3_nt: TGTGCCAGCAGTTTATTACAGGGGGCGGCTAACAATGAGCAGTTCTTC
cdr3_aa: CASSLLQGAANNEQFF

clone_size: NA
j_call: TRBJ2-4
cdr3_length: 18
v_call: TRBV4-2
d_call: TRBD1
cdr3_nt: TGTGCCAGCAGCCAAGAATCCGACAGGGGGCCCGCCAAAAACATTCAGTACTTC
cdr3_aa: CASSQESDRGPAKNIQYF

clone_size: NA
j_call: TRBJ2-1
cdr3_length: 18
v_call: TRBV28
d_call: NA
cdr3_nt: TGTGCCAGCAGTTTGGTGGGGGCGGCGGGAGCGCCAGGGAATGAGCAGTTCTTC
cdr3_aa: CASSLVGAAGAPGNEQFF

clone_size: few
j_call: TRBJ2-1
cdr3_length: 15
v_call: TRBV5-1
d_call: NA
cdr3_nt: TGCGCCAGCAGCTTGAGGGTTACAGGGAACAATGAGCAGTTCTTC
cdr3_aa: CASSLRVTGNNEQFF

clone_size: NA
j_call: TRBJ1-1
cdr3_length: 16
v_call: TRBV27
d_call: TRBD1
cdr3_nt: TGTGCCAGCAGTTTCGGACAGGGTAAGATGAACACTGAAGCTTTCTTT
cdr3_aa: CASSFGQGKMNTEAFF

clone_size: NA
j_call: TRBJ1-6
cdr3_length: 14
v_call: TRBV11-2
d_call: NA
cdr3_nt: TGTGCCAGCAGCTTAGTAGGGAGCGATTCACCCCTCCACTTT
cdr3_aa: CASSLVGSDSPLHF

clone_size: NA
j_call: TRBJ2-1
cdr3_length: 21
v_call: TRBV4-1
d_call: TRBD2
cdr3_nt: TGCGCCAGCAGCCAAGATTTTTGGACTAGCGTTAAATTGAGCTCCTACAATGAGCAGTTCTTC
cdr3_aa: CASSQDFWTSVKLSSYNEQFF

clone_size: NA
j_call: TRBJ2-7
cdr3_length: 15
v_call: TRBV18
d_call: NA
cdr3_nt: TGTGCCAGCTCTCTCCTGACTAGAAACTCCTACGAGCAGTACTTC
cdr3_aa: CASSLLTRNSYEQYF

clone_size: NA
j_call: TRBJ2-1
cdr3_length: 14
v_call: TRBV7-9
d_call: TRBD2
cdr3_nt: TGTGCCAGCAGCTTAGCGAGCGGGATCTGGGAGCAGTTCTTC
cdr3_aa: CASSLASGIWEQFF

clone_size: NA
j_call: TRBJ1-2
cdr3_length: 13
v_call: TRBV7-9
d_call: TRBD1
cdr3_nt: TGTGCCAGCAGCAACCTCAGGGGGCAGGGCTACACCTTC
cdr3_aa: CASSNLRGQGYTF

clone_size: few
j_call: TRBJ1-1
cdr3_length: 13
v_call: TRBV28
d_call: NA
cdr3_nt: TGTGCCAGCAGTTTTCCAGGGGACACTGAAGCTTTCTTT
cdr3_aa: CASSFPGDTEAFF

clone_size: NA
j_call: TRBJ2-6
cdr3_length: 17
v_call: TRBV3-1/TRBV3-2
d_call: TRBD2
cdr3_nt: TGTGCCAGCAGCCGCCCGGGACTAGGCTCTGGGGCCAACGTCCTGACTTTC
cdr3_aa: CASSRPGLGSGANVLTF

clone_size: once
j_call: TRBJ2-1
cdr3_length: 15
v_call: TRBV4-2
d_call: TRBD2
cdr3_nt: TGTGCCAGCAGCCAAGCGAGGGAGGGCGCCAATGAGCAGTTCTTC
cdr3_aa: CASSQAREGANEQFF

clone_size: NA
j_call: TRBJ2-2
cdr3_length: 18
v_call: TRBV5-4
d_call: NA
cdr3_nt: TGTGCCAGCAGCTTGGCCAAACAGGGACGGGGCAGCACCGGGGAGCTGTTTTTT
cdr3_aa: CASSLAKQGRGSTGELFF

clone_size: NA
j_call: TRBJ2-3
cdr3_length: 17
v_call: TRBV24-1
d_call: NA
cdr3_nt: TGTGCCACCAGTGATTCCATCGCATCCGGGATAATGAATACGCAGTATTTT
cdr3_aa: CATSDSIASGIMNTQYF

clone_size: NA
j_call: TRBJ1-6
cdr3_length: 15
v_call: TRBV6-2/TRBV6-3
d_call: NA
cdr3_nt: TGTGCCAGCAGTGCAGGGAACACCTTTCGGTCACCCCTCCACTTT
cdr3_aa: CASSAGNTFRSPLHF

clone_size: NA
j_call: TRBJ2-7
cdr3_length: 12
v_call: TRBV13
d_call: TRBD1
cdr3_nt: TGTGCCAGCAACCAGGGGGCCCACGAGCAGTACTTC
cdr3_aa: CASNQGAHEQYF

clone_size: few
j_call: TRBJ1-5
cdr3_length: 12
v_call: TRBV30
d_call: NA
cdr3_nt: TGTGCCTGGGACAATAGCAATCAGCCCCAGCATTTT
cdr3_aa: CAWDNSNQPQHF

clone_size: NA
j_call: TRBJ1-3
cdr3_length: 14
v_call: TRBV7-6
d_call: NA
cdr3_nt: TGTGCCAGCAGCTCGGCAGGATCTGGAAACACCATATATTTT
cdr3_aa: CASSSAGSGNTIYF

clone_size: NA
j_call: TRBJ2-7
cdr3_length: 14
v_call: TRBV4-1
d_call: NA
cdr3_nt: TGCGCCAGCAGCCAAGAGACGGTAACCTACGAGCAGTACTTC
cdr3_aa: CASSQETVTYEQYF

clone_size: NA
j_call: TRBJ2-7
cdr3_length: 15
v_call: TRBV19
d_call: TRBD2
cdr3_nt: TGTGCCAGTAACTCCCCCTCTGCGGGAGGATACGAGCAGTACTTC
cdr3_aa: CASNSPSAGGYEQYF

clone_size: once
j_call: TRBJ2-2
cdr3_length: 16
v_call: TRBV11-1
d_call: NA
cdr3_nt: TGTGCCAGCAGCTTAGGTGGTACTTCGAACACCGGGGAGCTGTTTTTT
cdr3_aa: CASSLGGTSNTGELFF

clone_size: NA
j_call: TRBJ2-3
cdr3_length: 15
v_call: TRBV25-1
d_call: NA
cdr3_nt: TGTGCCAGCAGTGAAGGGGTAATCAACACAGATACGCAGTATTTT
cdr3_aa: CASSEGVINTDTQYF

clone_size: NA
j_call: TRBJ1-6
cdr3_length: 15
v_call: TRBV4-1
d_call: NA
cdr3_nt: TGCGCCAGCAGCCTAGAGATAAGTGCGAATTCACCCCTCCACTTT
cdr3_aa: CASSLEISANSPLHF

clone_size: few
j_call: TRBJ1-1
cdr3_length: 16
v_call: TRBV5-1
d_call: NA
cdr3_nt: TGCGCCAGCAGCCTGCGGAACAGGGTGGTGGACACTGAAGCTTTCTTT
cdr3_aa: CASSLRNRVVDTEAFF

clone_size: NA
j_call: TRBJ2-1
cdr3_length: 14
v_call: TRBV30
d_call: TRBD2
cdr3_nt: TGTGCCTGGGCTTACGGACTAGCGGGATCTGAGCAGTTCTTC
cdr3_aa: CAWAYGLAGSEQFF

clone_size: NA
j_call: TRBJ1-1
cdr3_length: 14
v_call: TRBV30
d_call: NA
cdr3_nt: TGTGCCTGGTTTGAGGGACACATGAACACTGAAGCTTTCTTT
cdr3_aa: CAWFEGHMNTEAFF

clone_size: NA
j_call: TRBJ2-7
cdr3_length: 13
v_call: TRBV10-3
d_call: NA
cdr3_nt: TGTGCCATCAGGGTGGGTCTAGCCTCCGAGCAGTACTTC
cdr3_aa: CAIRVGLASEQYF

clone_size: NA
j_call: TRBJ1-5
cdr3_length: 15
v_call: TRBV9
d_call: NA
cdr3_nt: TGTGCCAGCAGCGTAGGAGGCGGAACCAATCAGCCCCAGCATTTT
cdr3_aa: CASSVGGGTNQPQHF

clone_size: once
j_call: TRBJ1-4
cdr3_length: 17
v_call: TRBV14
d_call: NA
cdr3_nt: TGTGCCAGCAGCCGAACAACCCCCCAGGGGTTCGGAGAAAAACTGTTTTTT
cdr3_aa: CASSRTTPQGFGEKLFF

clone_size: once
j_call: TRBJ2-2
cdr3_length: 14
v_call: TRBV27
d_call: TRBD2
cdr3_nt: TGTGCCAGCAGACTAGCGAGAAAGGTCGGGGAGCTGTTTTTT
cdr3_aa: CASRLARKVGELFF

clone_size: NA
j_call: TRBJ1-1
cdr3_length: 12
v_call: TRBV3-1/TRBV3-2
d_call: TRBD1
cdr3_nt: TGTGCCAGCAGCACTACAGGGGATGAAGCTTTCTTT
cdr3_aa: CASSTTGDEAFF

clone_size: NA
j_call: TRBJ2-1
cdr3_length: 13
v_call: TRBV12-3/TRBV12-4
d_call: NA
cdr3_nt: TGTGCCAGCAGTTTAGTACAGGGAAATGAGCAGTTCTTC
cdr3_aa: CASSLVQGNEQFF